A single sample gave rise to the 7 T cell receptor beta chains below, sequenced in a study of blood T cells in healthy people across ages. The second PCR ran about 7 to 12 cycles with a sample-barcoded 5' primer and J-beta primers. TCRdb recomputed calls from the 5' RACE reads with MiXCR, one row per CDR3 protein. The table has around 800,000 distinct CDR3 sequences, roughly 24% seen once. These data also formed part of another study, on T cells of mothers and their children.

Sequenced sample: blood. These receptors were taken from a boy aged 5-17 years in good health.

This clonotype was observed a handful of times. The chain is built from TRBV11-2 and TRBJ2-5; TRBD1 might be the D (5 bases). The J call may be in error: the DNA end matches TRBJ2-7 better. The CDR3 loop spans 15 amino acids. CDR1 is SGHAT and CDR2 is FQNNGV in the germline V gene. The chain's CDR3 is CASSPWGRGSYEQYF. The DNA for the CDR3 is TGTGCCAGCAGCCCCTGGGGAAGGGGCTCCTACGAGCAGTACTTC.

This chain uses TRBV28 with TRBJ1-2; D gene unclear. Trimming removed 6 bases at V and 8 bases at J, with 13 bases between. Per the germline V gene, CDR1 is MDHEN and CDR2 is SYDVKM. There are 12 residues in the CDR3. In DNA form, the CDR3 reads TGTGCCAGCAGGTTAAGGGTGGGCGGCTACACCTTC. The encoded protein is CASRLRVGGYTF.

In DNA, the CDR3 is TGCAGCGTTGCCGAGACAGGGGGCGCTTTGGACTATGGCTACACCTTC. This gives the protein CSVAETGGALDYGYTF. The chain carries TRBV29-1 and TRBJ1-2; 10 positions agree with TRBD1. V was clipped by 4 bases and J by 3 bases; unmatched bases: 11. CDR1 and CDR2 (germline): SQVTM, ANQGSEA. CDR3 length: 16 amino acids. Together with reference TRBV29-1 and TRBJ1-2, the CDR3 gives the full variable domain: SAVISQKPSRDICQRGTSLTIQCQVDSQVTMMFWYRQQPGQSLTLIATANQGSEATYESGFVIDKFPISRPNLTFSTLTVSNMSPEDSSIYLCSVAETGGALDYGYTFGSGTRLTVV.

The rearrangement uses TRBV3-1 and TRBJ2-4; TRBD2 aligns across 13 bases. The CDR3 runs to 20 residues. V dropped 4 bases and J dropped 1; count of bases not matched to a gene: 13. Germline V gives CDR1 LGHDT, CDR2 YNNKEL (reference sequence). This CDR3 is CASSRETSGGADSAKNIQYF. In nucleotides, the CDR3 is TGTGCCAGCAGCCGGGAAACTAGCGGGGGGGCCGATTCGGCCAAAAACATTCAGTACTTC.

The V call is TRBV29-1, the J call TRBJ2-3, with TRBD2 matching 10 bases. The J segment lost 0 bases and the V segment lost 3 bases, leaving 6 bases of the junction unmatched. CDR1 and CDR2 (germline): SQVTM, ANQGSEA. The CDR3 runs to 16 residues. This CDR3 reads CSVDPLAGGSTDTQYF. CDR3 sequence (DNA): TGCAGCGTTGACCCTTTAGCGGGGGGAAGCACAGATACGCAGTATTTT.

The rearrangement joins TRBV29-1 to TRBJ1-1; D gene uncertain. V lost 7 bases and J 2 bases, leaving 8 bases between the germline ends. The CDR3 sequence is 11 residues long. Germline V CDR1 and CDR2: SQVTM, ANQGSEA. CDR3 loop: CSATVNTEAFF. The CDR3, as DNA: TGCAGCGCGACGGTTAACACTGAAGCTTTCTTT.

In its sample, this clonotype was seen a few times. This sequence joins TRBV19 and TRBJ2-5, with a weak D call TRBD2 (6 bases). This CDR3 spans 16 amino acids. The ends were cut back, 5 bases at V and 0 bases at J, with 16 bases in the middle. From germline, CDR1 is LNHDA and CDR2 SQIVND (reference sequence). CDR3 DNA: TGTGCCAGTAGTGCCGAAACACGGGGGAACCAAGAGACCCAGTACTTC. Protein product: CASSAETRGNQETQYF.